The sequence of this T cell receptor (beta chain) was determined in a study of cytomegalovirus exposure and HLA in healthy donors. In the study overall: Most genotyped donors, approximately 77% of about 400, had Caucasian-associated genetic ancestry.

Amplification used 60 Vbeta primers and 13 Jbeta primers. The protocol was immunoSEQ multiplex PCR, while the TCRdb copy is restricted to in-frame clones and leaves out a portion. The table shows 150,000 to 200,000 clones, with about four fifths occurring only once. This CDR3 contains 15 residues. Germline CDR1 and CDR2: SGHVS and FNYEAQ. V gave up 1 base and J gave up 0 bases, with 6 bases separating them. Healthy individuals who donated bone marrow served as the donors. The sample consisted of PBMCs. This receptor was taken from a young woman in good health and CMV-seronegative. The gene calls are TRBV7-6 and TRBJ1-4, with D unclear. CDR3 DNA sequence: TGTGCCAGCAGCTTAGAGCCGTCAACTAATGAAAAACTGTTTTTT. This sequence encodes CASSLEPSTNEKLFF.